This TCR beta chain was found in a study of T cells in Graves' hyperthyroidism and ophthalmopathy. This clonotype was picked up many times. It was RNA transcripts that yielded the amplified TCR beta CDR3 regions. An initial round of RT-PCR targeting the TCR CDR3 relied on the HTBI primer set. Each CDR3 protein gets one entry after TCRdb re-called the multiplex PCR reads with MiXCR. The sample consists of approximately 630,000 distinct CDR3 sequences, roughly 15% of them appearing once. For Graves' hyperthyroidism to be stable, ophthalmopathy could not progress within 18 months. The CDR3 has 13 residues. Germline V lookup: CDR1 MNHEY, CDR2 SMNVEV (reference sequence). V lost 6 bases to trimming and J lost 7 bases; unmatched junction nucleotides: 7.

The TCR was taken from a woman aged 25 to 39 with Graves' hyperthyroidism. The specimen was blood. The J gene is TRBJ2-7, the V gene TRBV27, with 9 positions matching TRBD1. The CDR3 sequence is CASRDGTGREQYF. CDR3 in DNA: TGTGCCAGCAGGGATGGGACAGGGCGGGAGCAGTACTTC.